Listed here are 10 T cell receptor beta chains from one sample, sequenced in a study of human T cells and chemical hapten exposure (dated by TCRdb to the early 2020s). The library was obtained by RACE. This sample was sequenced with a NextSeq 500. In TCRdb, the public reads were trimmed at Q25 with fastp and aligned with MiXCR, with productive beta chains retained. Entries are consolidated by CDR3 protein sequence, retaining the most common genes and DNA. The table for this sample lists under 200,000 distinct CDR3 sequences; about 14% of them were counted only once. 1.5% to 2% of the sample is taken by the ten largest. The time point label corresponds to: patch test 1, 2 weeks after DPC sensitization. The sample's treatment or condition label, decoded: therapeutic diphenylcyclopropenone sensitization with weekly scalp DPC. Source: whole blood, taken in connection with sensitization to the hapten diphenylcyclopropenone (DPC). The origin of the receptors is a woman aged 25 to 39 with alopecia areata. Some clones in this sample may be carry-over from other donors' samples.

V is TRBV7-2 and J is TRBJ2-6; the D gene could be TRBD1 or TRBD2 (5 bases each). From germline, CDR1 is SGHTA and CDR2 FQGNSA. V was pared by 2 bases and J by 0 bases, with 8 bases between. CDR3 length: 16 residues. CDR3 residues: CASSLRGASGANVLTF. CDR3 DNA: TGTGCCAGCAGCTTACGAGGGGCCTCTGGGGCCAACGTCCTGACTTTC. Supplemented by reference TRBV7-2 and TRBJ2-6, the full variable domain reads GAGVSQSPSNKVTEKGKDVELRCDPISGHTALYWYRQSLGQGLEFLIYFQGNSAPDKSGLPSDRFSAERTGGSVSTLTIQRTQQEDSAVYLCASSLRGASGANVLTFGAGSRLTVL.

With respect to this clonotype: One end of the junction varies from germline; a read error may be responsible. The chain joins TRBV10-3 to TRBJ1-1, with D possibly matching TRBD1 (6 bases). This CDR3 comprises 15 residues. CDR1 is ENHRY and CDR2 is SYGVKD in the germline V gene. The DNA of the CDR3 is TGTGCCATCGGTGAGCTATTGACAGGTGTCACTGAAGCTTTCTTT. Encoded protein: CAIGELLTGVTEAFF.

The chain recombines TRBV20-1 with TRBJ1-1; TRBD1 might be the D (6 bases). This CDR3 has 14 residues. Trimming pared 2 bases from V and 3 bases from J, leaving 13 bases between. CDR1 is DFQATT and CDR2 is SNEGSKA in the germline V gene (reference sequence). CDR3 in amino acids: CSARPGGLDTEAFF. Here the CDR3 DNA reads TGCAGTGCTAGACCTGGGGGGCTTGACACTGAAGCTTTCTTT.

CDR3: CASSPADVGNTIYF. The CDR3 region has the DNA TGCGCCAGCAGCCCGGCAGACGTTGGAAACACCATATATTTT. The V call is TRBV4-3, the J call TRBJ1-3; D not resolved. Germline CDR1 LGHNA, CDR2 YSLEER. Between the trimmed V and J ends, which lost 4 bases and 3 bases, there was a span of 10 bases. The CDR3 spans 14 residues.

This clonotype was observed many times. The chain employs TRBV30 and TRBJ2-3; 7 bases align to TRBD2. The CDR3 is 12 residues long. V lost 7 bases to trimming and J lost 1 base; unmatched junction nucleotides: 2. CDR1 and CDR2 from the germline V gene are GTSNPN and SVGIG (reference sequence). CDR3 sequence: CASAGGTDTQYF. DNA for the CDR3: TGTGCCTCCGCGGGGGGCACAGATACGCAGTATTTT.

The V call is TRBV10-3, the J call TRBJ1-3; D perhaps matches TRBD1 (5 bases). Germline assignment: CDR1 ENHRY and CDR2 SYGVKD. V lost 10 bases, J lost 0 bases, and 10 bases lay in between. CDR3 size: 13 residues. CDR3 DNA: TGTGCCACCGGGGACGGCTCTGGAAACACCATATATTTT. It yields the protein CATGDGSGNTIYF.

This clonotype was recorded a few times. The rearrangement uses TRBV29-1 and TRBJ1-1; weak D call: TRBD1 (6 bases). Germline CDR1 and CDR2: SQVTM and ANQGSEA. The CDR3 is made up of 14 amino acids. V was cut by 7 bases and J by 0 bases, with 15 bases left in between. The CDR3 loop is CSGITGTLNTEAFF. In nucleotides, the CDR3 is TGCAGCGGGATTACCGGGACACTGAACACTGAAGCTTTCTTT.

V usage is TRBV11-3 and J usage is TRBJ2-3, with D possibly TRBD2 on 6 matching bases. The CDR3 has 17 amino acids. Germline V lookup: CDR1 SGHNT, CDR2 YENEEA. The germline V and J ends were trimmed by 3 bases and 1 base, with 17 bases remaining between them. This CDR3 is CASSLVSGGLGTDTQYF. The DNA for the CDR3 is TGTGCCAGCAGCTTGGTTAGCGGCGGCCTGGGCACAGATACGCAGTATTTT. The whole variable domain, remainder taken from reference TRBV11-3 and TRBJ2-3, is EAGVVQSPRYKIIEKKQPVAFWCNPISGHNTLYWYLQNLGQGPELLIRYENEEAVDDSQLPKDRFSAERLKGVDSTLKIQPAELGDSAVYLCASSLVSGGLGTDTQYFGPGTRLTVL.

This clonotype occurred a few times. The rearrangement joins TRBV7-9 to TRBJ2-1; 12 bases match TRBD2. The V gene end was trimmed by 4 bases and the J gene end by 4 bases; junction bases not matched to a gene: 5. Germline lookup yields CDR1 SEHNR and CDR2 FQNEAQ (reference sequence). The CDR3 has 16 residues. The CDR3 bases are TGTGCCAGCAGCTCTGGGACTAGCGGGCCTTACAATGAGCAGTTCTTC. The encoded protein is CASSSGTSGPYNEQFF.

This clonotype has just a few counts. This chain links TRBV7-9 with TRBJ1-2; unclear D gene. Trimming left V 0 bases short and J 2 bases short, with 13 bases between. The CDR3 covers 16 residues. Per germline, CDR1 SEHNR and CDR2 FQNEAQ (reference sequence). The CDR3 is CASSLATSDPNYGYTF. CDR3 DNA sequence: TGTGCCAGCAGCTTAGCGACATCCGACCCCAACTATGGCTACACCTTC.